This TCR beta chain was profiled in a study of cytomegalovirus exposure and HLA in healthy donors. Broader study findings: In an earlier analysis, in several hundred donors, most V segments appeared productive either ~87% or ~30% of the time. Association with HLA alleles at 0.05 false discovery rate was found for 17,000 or so TCR beta sequences in a later analysis. The study found most TCR sequences rare, yet found some public TCRs in many donors.

The PCR ran on 60 Vbeta and 13 Jbeta primers. TCRdb keeps only in-frame clones here, not all; method: immunoSEQ multiplex PCR. The sample yields 85,000 to 130,000 clones, around 82% seen once. Of note for this clone: Its antigen is not known.

V gave up 6 bases and J gave up 6 bases, with 8 bases separating them. The CDR3 loop spans 11 amino acids. CDR1 is SNHLY, CDR2 FYNNEI, per germline. Material: PBMCs. The chain combines TRBV2 with TRBJ1-2; D remains ambiguous. The origin of this receptor is a woman in her 50s in good health and CMV-seropositive. Written as DNA, the CDR3 is TGTGCCAGCAGGGGAGTGGATGGCTACACCTTC. Translation gives CASRGVDGYTF.